These 24 T cell receptor beta chains came from one sample sequenced in a study of Ad26.COV2.S vaccination and SARS-CoV-2 variants. Assay: immunoSEQ multiplex PCR; the TCRdb copy retains only in-frame clones and omits some. This sample has a few hundred thousand clones, with 89% found just once. Noted treatment: roughly 20 received Ad26.COV2.S at low or high dose, single or two shots; 5 received placebo; per-sample allocation not given. At day 63 after the first vaccine or placebo injection, samples were drawn. The source was peripheral blood, collected in a trial of Ad26.COV2.S vaccine versus placebo. These receptors were taken from a person between 18 and 59 years old who received the Ad26.COV2.S COVID-19 vaccine or a placebo.

This clone was seen a few times. V and J are TRBV6-2 or TRBV6-3 and TRBJ2-6; D call uncertain. The CDR3 covers 15 residues. Germline loops: CDR1 MNHEY, CDR2 SVGEGT. Trimming removed 4 bases at V and 0 bases at J, with 7 bases between. CDR3 sequence: CASSSTSSGANVLTF. The CDR3 nucleotides read TGTGCCAGCAGTTCCACGAGCTCTGGGGCCAACGTCCTGACTTTC.

This clone was found a few times. This chain connects TRBV5-1 to TRBJ2-7; TRBD1 agrees at 9 bases. V shed 4 bases and J 3 bases; nucleotides not matched to a gene: 8. Germline V CDR1 and CDR2: SGHRS, YFSETQ. This CDR3 spans 15 amino acids. The CDR3 loop is CASSPSPGQGYEQYF. CDR3 DNA sequence: TGCGCCAGCAGCCCCTCCCCGGGACAGGGCTACGAGCAGTACTTC.

The rearrangement links TRBV28 to TRBJ2-2; 8 positions agree with TRBD1. This CDR3 spans 17 amino acids. Germline lookup yields CDR1 MDHEN and CDR2 SYDVKM. The ends lost 3 bases at V and 6 bases at J; junction bases unmatched: 12. The chain's CDR3 is CASSFIGQGLSAGELFF. For the CDR3, the DNA is TGTGCCAGCAGTTTCATAGGACAGGGTCTCAGCGCCGGGGAGCTGTTTTTT.

This clone was detected once. The chain uses TRBV27 and TRBJ2-7, with D possibly matching TRBD2 (5 bases). In germline, CDR1 is MNHEY, CDR2 SMNVEV (reference sequence). The CDR3 runs to 16 residues. The V end was cut by 8 bases, the J end by 3 bases, with 23 bases between. The CDR3 sequence: CASRVPTRASGYEQYF. The CDR3 DNA reads TGTGCCAGCCGCGTCCCCACTAGAGCGAGCGGCTACGAGCAGTACTTC.

On this clone: The sample carries other DNA sequences with the same CDR3. This chain links TRBV5-4 with TRBJ2-2, with D possibly matching TRBD1 (5 bases). The CDR3 runs 13 residues. Trimming cost V 1 base and J 6 bases, with 7 bases left between them. Germline V CDR1 and CDR2: SGHNT, YYREEE (reference sequence). CDR3 DNA sequence: TGTGCCAGCAGCTTGCAGGGCTCCGGGGAGCTGTTTTTT. Translating it yields CASSLQGSGELFF.

The chain recombines TRBV6-6 with TRBJ2-7; 7 positions agree with TRBD1. V was pared by 7 bases and J by 2 bases, with 5 bases of the junction left unmatched. The CDR3 runs 13 residues. The germline CDR1 and CDR2 sequences are MNHNY and SVGAGI (reference sequence). The CDR3 bases are TGTGCCAGCACCAAGGGGGCGGCCTACGAGCAGTACTTC. It translates to CASTKGAAYEQYF.

The V call is TRBV5-1, the J call TRBJ2-2, with a tentative D call TRBD1 (5 bases). There are 16 residues in the CDR3. CDR1 and CDR2 from the germline V gene are SGHRS and YFSETQ. V lost 0 bases to trimming and J lost 2 bases, with 11 bases between them. The CDR3 reads CASSLVPQGNTGELFF. The CDR3 coding sequence is TGCGCCAGCAGCTTGGTTCCCCAGGGTAACACCGGGGAGCTGTTTTTT.

The V gene is TRBV19, the J gene TRBJ1-2; D is unclear. Trimming pared 4 bases from V and 4 bases from J, leaving 19 bases between. Germline loops: CDR1 LNHDA, CDR2 SQIVND (reference sequence). This CDR3 is 16 amino acids long. The chain's CDR3 is CASSTPNWEKGYGYTF. In DNA, the CDR3 is TGTGCCAGTAGTACCCCAAATTGGGAGAAGGGCTATGGCTACACCTTC. The variable domain in full, completed from reference TRBV19 and TRBJ1-2, reads DGGITQSPKYLFRKEGQNVTLSCEQNLNHDAMYWYRQDPGQGLRLIYYSQIVNDFQKGDIAEGYSVSREKKESFPLTVTSAQKNPTAFYLCASSTPNWEKGYGYTFGSGTRLTVV.

The chain uses TRBV20-1 and TRBJ1-1; a possible D gene is TRBD1 (5 bases). The V end lost 4 bases, the J end lost 4 bases, and 16 bases lay between the germline ends. From germline, CDR1 is DFQATT and CDR2 SNEGSKA (reference sequence). The CDR3 loop spans 14 amino acids. In nucleotides, the CDR3 is TGCAGTGCTAATGATGCAGGGTTGGGCACTGAAGCTTTCTTT. Translating it yields CSANDAGLGTEAFF.

This clone was counted between two and nine times. The chain joins TRBV7-9 to TRBJ2-2; 11 nucleotides align to TRBD1. Per the germline V gene, CDR1 is SEHNR and CDR2 is FQNEAQ (reference sequence). This CDR3 has 19 amino acids. The V and J ends lost 3 bases and 0 bases, in that order; junction bases with no gene match: 9. In nucleotides, the CDR3 is TGTGCCAGCAGCTTCATTAGGACAGGGGGCTTAGCGAACACCGGGGAGCTGTTTTTT. As protein: CASSFIRTGGLANTGELFF.

The V call is TRBV5-1, the J call TRBJ1-1; TRBD1 agrees at 7 bases. This CDR3 region has 16 residues. Germline CDR1 SGHRS, CDR2 YFSETQ. V lost 0 bases to trimming and J lost 0 bases; unmatched junction nucleotides: 5. In DNA, the CDR3 is TGCGCCAGCAGCTTGGCCGAGGGGGCCCTGAACACTGAAGCTTTCTTT. Encoded protein: CASSLAEGALNTEAFF.

The J gene is TRBJ2-1, the V gene TRBV7-9; no clear D. Germline-derived CDR1 and CDR2 are SEHNR and FQNEAQ (reference sequence). There are 15 residues in the CDR3. Trimming left V 5 bases short and J 4 bases short, with 15 bases between. The CDR3 DNA is TGTGCCAGCAGCCGAGTCCCCCCTCCTTACAATGAGCAGTTCTTC. This translates into CASSRVPPPYNEQFF.

The J gene is TRBJ2-1, the V gene TRBV15, with 8 bases identical to TRBD1. Germline V gene lookup returns CDR1 LNHNV and CDR2 YYDKDF (reference sequence). The CDR3 consists of 16 residues. Trimming at V came to 1 base and at J to 1 base, leaving 3 bases not matched to a gene. The CDR3 nucleotides are TGTGCCACCAGCAGAGGGCAGGGGGCTTCCTACAATGAGCAGTTCTTC. Amino acid sequence: CATSRGQGASYNEQFF.

This sequence joins TRBV15 and TRBJ2-1; TRBD2 is a possible D gene (5 bases). Germline loops: CDR1 LNHNV, CDR2 YYDKDF (reference sequence). The CDR3 spans 15 residues. Trimming took 5 bases from V and 5 from J, leaving 16 bases between them. For the CDR3, the DNA is TGTGCCACCAGCTCAGGACTGAGGGTGAACAATGAGCAGTTCTTC. Its protein is CATSSGLRVNNEQFF.

The chain joins TRBV15 to TRBJ2-3; 7 bases agree with TRBD1. This CDR3 spans 16 amino acids. V gave up 6 bases and J gave up 2 bases; unmatched junction bases: 11. Germline V lookup: CDR1 LNHNV, CDR2 YYDKDF (reference sequence). The CDR3 loop is CATRDTGTVTTDTQYF. The CDR3 DNA reads as TGTGCCACCAGAGACACCGGGACAGTTACCACAGATACGCAGTATTTT. Full variable domain (rest looked up from reference TRBV15 and TRBJ2-3): DAMVIQNPRYQVTQFGKPVTLSCSQTLNHNVMYWYQQKSSQAPKLLFHYYDKDFNNEADTPDNFQSRRPNTSFCFLDIRSPGLGDTAMYLCATRDTGTVTTDTQYFGPGTRLTVL.

The chain joins TRBV9 to TRBJ2-5, with TRBD2 matching 12 bases. The CDR3 extends over 15 amino acids. Germline CDR1 reads SGDLS; CDR2 reads YYNGEE. Trimming cost V 3 bases and J 2 bases; bases outside gene matches: 2. The CDR3 is CASSGLAGGQETQYF. In DNA form, the CDR3 reads TGTGCCAGCAGCGGGCTAGCGGGAGGGCAAGAGACCCAGTACTTC. Drawing the rest from reference TRBV9 and TRBJ2-5, the complete variable domain is DSGVTQTPKHLITATGQRVTLRCSPRSGDLSVYWYQQSLDQGLQFLIQYYNGEERAKGNILERFSAQQFPDLHSELNLSSLELGDSALYFCASSGLAGGQETQYFGPGTRLLVL.

The CDR3 DNA follows: TGTGCCAGCAGCCCCAACCTTGGGGACCTCCAGTATTTT. Translating gives CASSPNLGDLQYF. The genes are TRBV2 and TRBJ2-3; either TRBD1 or TRBD2 may fit D (5 bases each). The V gene lost 6 bases and the J gene lost 12 bases, with 19 bases spanning the gap. This CDR3 contains 13 residues. Germline lookup yields CDR1 SNHLY and CDR2 FYNNEI.

The V call is TRBV20-1, the J call TRBJ1-1; perhaps TRBD1 as D (5 bases). The CDR3 totals 12 residues. The germline gives CDR1 DFQATT, CDR2 SNEGSKA (reference sequence). V was cut by 3 bases and J by 5 bases, with 10 bases left in between. CDR3 sequence reads: CSASPGWTEAFF. For the CDR3, the DNA is TGCAGTGCTAGTCCAGGGTGGACTGAAGCTTTCTTT.

This chain uses TRBV7-3 with TRBJ2-1; TRBD2 matches 11 bases. Losses at the gene ends were 2 bases for V and 4 bases for J; bases not matched to a gene: 4. Germline-derived CDR1 and CDR2 are SGHTA and FQGTGA. The CDR3 consists of 16 residues. CDR3 nucleotides: TGTGCCAGCAGCTTATCATCTAGCGGGAGGTACAATGAGCAGTTCTTC. Translation: CASSLSSSGRYNEQFF.

The rearrangement links TRBV20-1 to TRBJ2-2; D is ambiguous. The CDR3 spans 11 residues. The V gene lost 7 bases and the J gene lost 0 bases, with 3 bases spanning the gap. Looked up from germline, CDR1 is DFQATT and CDR2 is SNEGSKA (reference sequence). As DNA, the CDR3 is TGCAGTGTTACGAACACCGGGGAGCTGTTTTTT. This codes for CSVTNTGELFF.

This clone occurred once. This CDR3 reads CASMDYSGSTGTDTQYF. The CDR3 nucleotides read TGTGCCAGCATGGATTACTCTGGGTCGACTGGCACAGATACGCAGTATTTT. V gene TRBV2 combines with J gene TRBJ2-3; D call uncertain. V gave up 7 bases and J gave up 1 base, with 21 bases separating them. The CDR3 has 17 amino acids. The V gene's germline CDR1 is SNHLY and CDR2 FYNNEI. The whole variable domain, remainder taken from reference TRBV2 and TRBJ2-3, is EPEVTQTPSHQVTQMGQEVILRCVPISNHLYFYWYRQILGQKVEFLVSFYNNEISEKSEIFDDQFSVERPDGSNFTLKIRSTKLEDSAMYFCASMDYSGSTGTDTQYFGPGTRLTVL.

This chain connects TRBV4-1 to TRBJ2-5, with D possibly matching TRBD2 (5 bases). V was trimmed by 4 bases and J by 5 bases, leaving 14 bases between them. Per germline, CDR1 MGHRA and CDR2 YSYEKL. This CDR3 region has 14 residues. The CDR3 DNA sequence: TGCGCCAGCAGCCCCTCGGGAAGGTTCGAGACCCAGTACTTC. It is translated as CASSPSGRFETQYF.

The chain links TRBV19 to TRBJ1-2; 11 bases match TRBD1. Germline V lookup: CDR1 LNHDA, CDR2 SQIVND (reference sequence). This CDR3 has 15 amino acids. Germline trimming cut 8 bases from V and 5 bases from J; bases unmatched to any gene: 10. The CDR3 sequence: CASSRTGTGGYGYTF. The CDR3 DNA reads TGTGCCAGTTCCCGAACCGGGACAGGGGGTTATGGCTACACCTTC.

Concerning this clone itself: One junction end disagrees with the germline gene, perhaps due to a read error. The chain has TRBV6-5 and TRBJ1-3; D is ambiguous. The length of the CDR3 is 14 residues. Germline V lookup: CDR1 MNHEY, CDR2 SVGAGI. CDR3 bases: TGTGCCGGCAGACCCGGAGGGTCTGGAAACACCATATATTTT. Translation: CAGRPGGSGNTIYF.